This T cell receptor beta chain was sequenced in a study of control samples from healthy donors and cancer patients. V lost 7 bases to trimming and J lost 6 bases, with 11 bases between them. The CDR3 is 12 residues long. Germline CDR1 SNHLY, CDR2 FYNNEI. Data came from immunoSEQ multiplex PCR; TCRdb stores just in-frame clones and leaves some out. The top ten clones hold around 6.8% of a sample with about 410,000 clones, around 90% of them seen once. This chain uses TRBV2 with TRBJ2-3; the D gene could be TRBD1 or TRBD2 (5 bases each). The sample taken for sequencing was PBMCs. The sequence was obtained from a man aged 40-50 years with head and neck cancer. The CDR3 bases are TGTGCCAGCACGGGGCGAGGGGATACGCAGTATTTT. Protein: CASTGRGDTQYF.